Below are 12 T cell receptor beta chains sequenced from a single sample in a study of STAT3 mutations in large granular lymphocyte leukemia. Overall study findings and caveats: Every T-cell large granular lymphocyte leukemia patient had at least one immunodominant TCR beta clonotype.

TCRdb's copy holds only in-frame clones and misses some; the assay was immunoSEQ multiplex PCR. The data show over 10,000 clones, over 70% seen once. Antigens for these TCRs are unknown. The sequenced sample was peripheral blood mononuclear cells. These receptors were obtained from a man between 60 and 75 years old with T-cell large granular lymphocyte leukemia. Some clones in this sample may be carry-over from other donors' samples.

The gene calls are TRBV5-1 and TRBJ2-5, with D tentatively TRBD1 or TRBD2 (6 bases each). The CDR3 contains 14 residues. Germline CDR1 is SGHRS and CDR2 is YFSETQ. V gave up 0 bases and J gave up 7 bases, with 13 bases separating them. The CDR3 spells CASSLEGGILTQYF. In nucleotides, the CDR3 is TGCGCCAGCAGCTTGGAGGGGGGAATCTTGACCCAGTACTTC.

This chain uses TRBV6-4 with TRBJ2-2; TRBD1 agrees at 7 bases. Unmatched junction bases numbered 6, after V lost 2 bases and J lost 0 bases. CDR1 is MRHNA and CDR2 is SNTAGT in the germline V gene. This CDR3 comprises 17 residues. Here the CDR3 DNA reads TGTGCCAGCAGTGACAGGGACAGCCCCACGAACACCGGGGAGCTGTTTTTT. It is translated as CASSDRDSPTNTGELFF.

The J gene is TRBJ2-7, the V gene TRBV11-3; a possible D gene is TRBD1 (5 bases). V gave up 1 base and J gave up 5 bases, with 12 bases separating them. Germline CDR1 and CDR2: SGHNT and YENEEA. The CDR3 is 14 amino acids. The CDR3 bases are TGTGCCAGCAGCTTAGCAGGGTCCATGGACGAGCAGTACTTC. Its protein product is CASSLAGSMDEQYF.

The chain links TRBV19 to TRBJ2-7, with TRBD1 identical over 7 bases. The J segment lost 0 bases and the V segment lost 6 bases, leaving 5 bases of the junction unmatched. CDR3 size: 14 residues. Germline values: CDR1 LNHDA, CDR2 SQIVND (reference sequence). CDR3 loop: CASRLQGTSYEQYF. The CDR3, as DNA: TGTGCCAGTAGGCTACAGGGGACCTCCTACGAGCAGTACTTC.

CDR3 region: CSVIKGQEEKLFF. CDR3 DNA: TGCAGCGTTATAAAGGGTCAAGAAGAAAAACTGTTTTTT. This chain links TRBV29-1 with TRBJ1-4; D remains ambiguous. The germline V and J ends were trimmed by 5 bases and 8 bases, with 15 bases remaining between them. Germline V gene sequence: CDR1 SQVTM, CDR2 ANQGSEA. The CDR3 consists of 13 residues.

The J gene is TRBJ1-5, the V gene TRBV19; no reliable D call. Germline CDR1 is LNHDA and CDR2 is SQIVND (reference sequence). CDR3 size: 15 residues. V lost 6 bases and J 6 bases, leaving 18 bases between the germline ends. This CDR3 reads CASSVTATNPQPQHF. The CDR3 nucleotides read TGTGCCAGTAGCGTTACAGCGACCAACCCTCAGCCCCAGCATTTT.

The J gene is TRBJ2-7, the V gene TRBV7-2; 8 positions match TRBD1. V lost 5 bases to trimming and J lost 3 bases; unmatched junction nucleotides: 6. Germline CDR1 is SGHTA and CDR2 is FQGNSA. There are 14 residues in the CDR3. CDR3 residues: CASSPGQAIYEQYF. CDR3 nucleotide sequence: TGTGCCAGCAGCCCGGGACAGGCGATCTACGAGCAGTACTTC.

This chain joins TRBV28 and TRBJ2-1; tentatively, D is TRBD2 (5 bases). Trimming took 3 bases from V and 4 from J, leaving 16 bases between them. This CDR3 spans 16 amino acids. The germline V gene encodes CDR1 MDHEN and CDR2 SYDVKM. In DNA, the CDR3 is TGTGCCAGCAGTTTCATGGCGCTAGCCTATTACAATGAGCAGTTCTTC. It codes for CASSFMALAYYNEQFF. The full variable domain, its missing parts supplied by reference TRBV28 and TRBJ2-1, is DVKVTQSSRYLVKRTGEKVFLECVQDMDHENMFWYRQDPGLGLRLIYFSYDVKMKEKGDIPEGYSVSREKKERFSLILESASTNQTSMYLCASSFMALAYYNEQFFGPGTRLTVL.

The V call is TRBV6-6, the J call TRBJ2-4; perhaps TRBD2 as D (6 bases). The CDR3 length is 12 residues. V was shortened by 8 bases and J by 9 bases, with 14 bases between the two germline ends. The germline CDR1 and CDR2 sequences are MNHNY and SVGAGI (reference sequence). The CDR3 region is CASGPGEGIQYF. The CDR3 region has the DNA TGTGCCAGCGGCCCGGGAGAGGGCATTCAGTACTTC.

V is TRBV6-1 and J is TRBJ2-7; D ambiguous. CDR1 is MNHNS, CDR2 SASEGT, per germline. V gave up 1 base and J gave up 3 bases, with 4 bases separating them. The CDR3 spans 12 residues. The CDR3 nucleotides are TGTGCCAGCAGTGAAGTGTACTACGAGCAGTACTTC. Protein sequence: CASSEVYYEQYF.

The chain employs TRBV18 and TRBJ2-7; D is possibly TRBD1 (5 bases). This CDR3 comprises 13 residues. Germline V gene data show CDR1 as KGHSH and CDR2 as LQKENI. Trimming took 1 base from V and 6 from J, leaving 10 bases between them. CDR3 residues: CASSPQGRGEQYF. CDR3 in DNA: TGTGCCAGCTCACCACAGGGGCGCGGCGAGCAGTACTTC. Full variable domain (rest looked up from reference TRBV18 and TRBJ2-7): NAGVMQNPRHLVRRRGQEARLRCSPMKGHSHVYWYRQLPEEGLKFMVYLQKENIIDESGMPKERFSAEFPKEGPSILRIQQVVRGDSAAYFCASSPQGRGEQYFGPGTRLTVT.

The chain combines TRBV7-3 with TRBJ2-1; D might be TRBD1 (6 bases). The CDR3 is 16 amino acids. Germline V lookup: CDR1 SGHTA, CDR2 FQGTGA. Deletions cut 2 bases from V and 0 bases from J, with 11 bases between. Written as DNA, the CDR3 is TGTGCCAGCAGCTTACGGCCCAGGGGCTCCTACAATGAGCAGTTCTTC. This sequence encodes CASSLRPRGSYNEQFF.